This T cell receptor beta chain appears in the sequencing data of a study of long-term antiretroviral therapy in people with HIV. Turning to this clone: The antigen is undetermined.

This was the immunoSEQ v3.0 assay at survey level. The repertoire was sequenced with immunoSEQ multiplex PCR; TCRdb's copy has only in-frame clones and lacks some. The sample lists roughly 10,000 clones, roughly 80% occurring once. Points from the study as a whole: ART preceded a rise in diversity that nonetheless stayed lower than in transplant donor controls. Blood, drawn from the mid-2000s to the late 2010s, may reflect older ART regimens.

Per donor, a minimum of one pre-ART and a minimum of two post-ART PBMC samples were available. The CDR3 is 15 residues long. The germline V and J ends were trimmed by 2 bases and 8 bases, with 16 bases remaining between them. Germline V gene lookup returns CDR1 WNHNN and CDR2 SYGVQD (reference sequence). This chain links TRBV10-1 with TRBJ2-1; D might be TRBD1 or TRBD2, each matching 6 bases. The TCR sequence derives from a man aged 35 to 55 with HIV. The specimen was unsorted PBMCs, collected 1.2 years after starting antiretroviral therapy. DNA of the CDR3: TGCGCCAGCAGTGAGGGTGGAGGGGGGCAAGATGAGCAGTTCTTC. Protein sequence: CASSEGGGGQDEQFF.